These 25 T cell receptor beta chains share one sample of origin, sequenced in a study of OX40 agonist ivuxolimab in advanced cancers. The data were produced by immunoSEQ multiplex PCR, yet TCRdb's version contains in-frame clones alone and is incomplete. This table holds approximately 35,000 clones, around 93% found once. Specimen: CD4+ or CD8+ T cells sorted from blood, collected in a trial of the OX40 agonist ivuxolimab. These receptor sequences come from an adult with an advanced solid tumor such as melanoma, head and neck, liver or kidney cancer.

V gene TRBV7-2 combines with J gene TRBJ2-1; D not certain. Trimming stripped 2 bases from V and 5 bases from J, with 16 bases between. Germline V gene lookup returns CDR1 SGHTA and CDR2 FQGNSA. The CDR3 has 16 amino acids. The DNA of the CDR3 is TGTGCCAGCAGCTTATGGAGAGGCCCTCCCGACAATGAGCAGTTCTTC. Translating gives CASSLWRGPPDNEQFF. Full variable domain (remainder filled in from reference TRBV7-2 and TRBJ2-1): GAGVSQSPSNKVTEKGKDVELRCDPISGHTALYWYRQSLGQGLEFLIYFQGNSAPDKSGLPSDRFSAERTGGSVSTLTIQRTQQEDSAVYLCASSLWRGPPDNEQFFGPGTRLTVL.

The chain combines TRBV28 with TRBJ2-7, with D unclear. This CDR3 is built from 14 residues. Trimming removed 7 bases from V and 4 bases from J, with 17 bases in between. Germline CDR1 MDHEN, CDR2 SYDVKM. The CDR3 sequence is CASTGSRFGYEQYF. DNA of the CDR3: TGTGCCAGCACGGGTTCTAGGTTCGGGTACGAGCAGTACTTC.

V gene TRBV5-6 combines with J gene TRBJ1-4; D remains unclear. The CDR3 runs to 14 residues. Germline V gene data show CDR1 as SGHDT and CDR2 as YYEEEE. V shed 0 bases and J shed 3 bases, with 6 bases lying between them. DNA for the CDR3: TGTGCCAGCAGCTTGGGGCAGCCTAATGAAAAACTGTTTTTT. It yields the protein CASSLGQPNEKLFF.

The chain has TRBV28 and TRBJ2-1; D possibly matches TRBD1 or TRBD2 (5 bases each). Per the germline V gene, CDR1 is MDHEN and CDR2 is SYDVKM. This CDR3 has 17 residues. Trimming pared 5 bases from V and 7 bases from J, leaving 24 bases between. DNA of the CDR3: TGTGCCAGCAGTCTTTTTCCCGGGACGCACGCCGGGAATGAGCAGTTCTTC. It yields the protein CASSLFPGTHAGNEQFF.

The chain combines TRBV28 with TRBJ2-1; D remains unclear. The CDR3 has 11 amino acids. Trimming took off 7 bases at V and 4 bases at J, with 5 bases between the two ends. In germline, CDR1 is MDHEN, CDR2 SYDVKM. This CDR3 is CASTVYNEQFF. The DNA of the CDR3 is TGTGCCAGCACCGTATACAATGAGCAGTTCTTC.

The chain recombines TRBV27 with TRBJ1-6; TRBD1 is a possible D gene (6 bases). The CDR3 consists of 15 residues. V lost 5 bases to trimming and J lost 10 bases, with 18 bases between them. Germline CDR1 reads MNHEY; CDR2 reads SMNVEV (reference sequence). CDR3 sequence reads: CASSSTGMYYSPLHF. Here the CDR3 DNA reads TGTGCCAGCAGTAGTACAGGGATGTATTACTCACCCCTCCACTTT.

The chain combines TRBV28 with TRBJ2-5; D unresolved. The ends were cut back, 7 bases at V and 5 bases at J, with 11 bases in the middle. The CDR3 loop spans 12 amino acids. Germline V gives CDR1 MDHEN, CDR2 SYDVKM. In DNA, the CDR3 is TGTGCCAGCAATTGGGGTTTCGAGACCCAGTACTTC. Its translation: CASNWGFETQYF.

J is TRBJ2-7 and V is TRBV29-1; 9 nucleotides align to TRBD2. The length of the CDR3 is 13 residues. CDR1 and CDR2 from the germline V gene are SQVTM and ANQGSEA. V was pared by 6 bases and J by 3 bases, with 6 bases of the junction left unmatched. CDR3 sequence: CSVGIAGVYEQYF. The CDR3 region has the DNA TGCAGCGTGGGGATAGCGGGAGTCTACGAGCAGTACTTC.

This chain links TRBV16 with TRBJ1-5; 7 bases are a match to TRBD1. Germline V gene sequence: CDR1 KGHSY, CDR2 FQNENV. This CDR3 has 14 residues. After removal of 7 bases from V and 6 bases from J, the junction contained 9 bases not matched to a gene. The chain's CDR3 is CASNKDRDGQPQHF. DNA of the CDR3: TGTGCCAGCAACAAAGACAGGGATGGTCAGCCCCAGCATTTT.

The rearrangement uses TRBV5-8 and TRBJ1-2, with D maybe TRBD1 (5 bases). V was cut by 1 base and J by 6 bases, with 16 bases left in between. In germline, CDR1 is SGHTS, CDR2 YDEGEE. The CDR3 loop spans 15 amino acids. The DNA of the CDR3 is TGTGCCAGCAGCTTGCGGGGGGTACGAGGGGATGGCTACACCTTC. It codes for CASSLRGVRGDGYTF.

This chain connects TRBV5-1 to TRBJ2-7; the D call may be TRBD1 or TRBD2 (5 bases each). Trimming stripped 1 base from V and 5 bases from J, with 13 bases between. The length of the CDR3 is 14 residues. CDR1 is SGHRS and CDR2 is YFSETQ in the germline V gene. CDR3 sequence: CASSLSPQGDEQYF. The CDR3 DNA is TGCGCCAGCAGCTTGTCCCCCCAGGGAGACGAGCAGTACTTC.

V usage is TRBV2 and J usage is TRBJ2-5; TRBD2 agrees at 10 bases. The CDR3 spans 13 residues. J gave up 5 bases and V 6 bases, and 3 bases lay outside the gene matches. Germline V gene lookup returns CDR1 SNHLY and CDR2 FYNNEI. As DNA, the CDR3 is TGTGCCAGCAGGGGGACTAGCGCCGAGACCCAGTACTTC. Protein product: CASRGTSAETQYF.

The chain links TRBV25-1 to TRBJ1-2; D not resolved. The length of the CDR3 is 14 residues. Germline CDR1 is MGHDK and CDR2 is SYGVNS. V was cut by 5 bases and J by 2 bases, with 12 bases left in between. CDR3 nucleotide sequence: TGTGCCAGCAGTCGAAAGGGAAGAAACTATGGCTACACCTTC. Translating gives CASSRKGRNYGYTF.

This clone was seen more than once but under ten times. The J gene is TRBJ1-1, the V gene TRBV5-4; perhaps TRBD1 as D (5 bases). The germline gives CDR1 SGHNT, CDR2 YYREEE (reference sequence). The V end was cut by 3 bases, the J end by 6 bases, with 18 bases between. The CDR3 is 15 residues long. CDR3 bases: TGTGCCAGCAGCTCGCCCGAGGGACGGGGCTCTGAAGCTTTCTTT. It is translated as CASSSPEGRGSEAFF.

As concerns this clone: The sample holds other DNA sequences that translate to the same CDR3. J is TRBJ2-2 and V is TRBV6-6; 7 positions agree with TRBD1. The CDR3 loop spans 15 amino acids. CDR1 and CDR2 (germline): MNHNY, SVGAGI (reference sequence). The ends lost 6 bases at V and 6 bases at J; junction bases unmatched: 10. The CDR3 sequence is CASRYATGKAGELFF. The CDR3 bases are TGTGCCAGCAGATACGCGACAGGGAAGGCCGGGGAGCTGTTTTTT.

The chain has TRBV28 and TRBJ1-5, with D possibly being TRBD1 (5 bases). Trimming shortened V by 1 base and J by 4 bases, and 20 bases separated the two germline ends. Germline CDR1 is MDHEN and CDR2 is SYDVKM. This CDR3 spans 18 amino acids. The CDR3 DNA sequence: TGTGCCAGCAGTTTATCGATTATCGGGGGGGATAGAAATCAGCCCCAGCATTTT. Amino acid sequence: CASSLSIIGGDRNQPQHF.

The genes are TRBV5-1 and TRBJ2-1; 7 bases match TRBD2. After removal of 0 bases from V and 8 bases from J, the junction contained 2 bases not matched to a gene. CDR1 SGHRS and CDR2 YFSETQ come from the germline V gene. CDR3 size: 13 residues. Here the CDR3 reads CASSLGAGDEQFF. The CDR3 DNA reads TGCGCCAGCAGCTTGGGGGCGGGAGATGAGCAGTTCTTC.

The chain links TRBV11-2 to TRBJ2-3; no firm D call. Germline-derived CDR1 and CDR2 are SGHAT and FQNNGV. V dropped 2 bases and J dropped 5 bases, with 8 bases sitting between them. The CDR3 sequence is 13 residues long. For the CDR3, the DNA is TGTGCCAGCAGCTTATTCTCGGTAGATACGCAGTATTTT. Protein: CASSLFSVDTQYF.

This clone was detected a few times. The chain uses TRBV6-1 and TRBJ2-5; 7 nucleotides line up with TRBD1. This CDR3 region has 15 residues. Trimming took 7 bases from V and 0 from J; bases not matched to a gene: 8. The germline V gene encodes CDR1 MNHNS and CDR2 SASEGT. CDR3 in DNA: TGTGCCAGCACTACTCTAACAGGGGACCAAGAGACCCAGTACTTC. Translating it yields CASTTLTGDQETQYF.

The J gene is TRBJ2-7, the V gene TRBV9; D is perhaps TRBD2 (6 bases). The V and J ends lost 4 bases and 5 bases respectively, with 16 bases between them. This CDR3 region has 14 residues. Germline assignment: CDR1 SGDLS and CDR2 YYNGEE. For the CDR3, the DNA is TGTGCCAGCAGCCTCCCGGGGGAGGACCACGAGCAGTACTTC. Its protein product is CASSLPGEDHEQYF.

The chain couples TRBV9 to TRBJ2-1, with TRBD2 matching over 7 bases. Looked up from germline, CDR1 is SGDLS and CDR2 is YYNGEE. CDR3 length: 16 amino acids. Unmatched junction bases numbered 6, after V lost 0 bases and J lost 3 bases. The chain's CDR3 is CASSVEGLAVYNEQFF. In DNA form, the CDR3 reads TGTGCCAGCAGCGTAGAGGGGCTAGCGGTCTACAATGAGCAGTTCTTC.

The genes are TRBV5-4 and TRBJ2-7; 10 nucleotides align to TRBD1. CDR3 length: 15 amino acids. After removal of 2 bases from V and 3 bases from J, the junction contained 5 bases not matched to a gene. The germline CDR1 and CDR2 sequences are SGHNT and YYREEE (reference sequence). The DNA of the CDR3 is TGTGCCAGCAGCTTCGGGGACAGGGGAAACTACGAGCAGTACTTC. This codes for CASSFGDRGNYEQYF.

This clone was counted a single time. This chain connects TRBV11-2 to TRBJ2-1; 12 positions agree with TRBD2. After removal of 5 bases from V and 11 bases from J, the junction contained 10 bases not matched to a gene. The CDR3 length is 15 residues. Germline CDR1 SGHAT, CDR2 FQNNGV. DNA for the CDR3: TGTGCCAGCAGCGATCTAGCGGGAGGGGAATATAAGCAGTTCTTC. Its translation is CASSDLAGGEYKQFF.

The chain carries TRBV4-3 and TRBJ1-2, with 7 bases fitting TRBD1. This CDR3 spans 13 amino acids. The ends lost 3 bases at V and 4 bases at J; junction bases unmatched: 2. Per germline, CDR1 LGHNA and CDR2 YSLEER. The CDR3 DNA sequence: TGCGCCAGCAGCCAGGACAGGTCCTATGGCTACACCTTC. Translating gives CASSQDRSYGYTF.

The V and J genes are TRBV9 and TRBJ2-1; 8 nucleotides line up with TRBD2. The V gene's germline CDR1 is SGDLS and CDR2 YYNGEE. This CDR3 has 17 residues. The V segment lost 3 bases and the J segment 3 bases; nucleotides outside the gene matches: 11. CDR3 residues: CASSARTSGRSYNEQFF. DNA of the CDR3: TGTGCCAGCAGCGCGCGGACCAGCGGGAGAAGCTACAATGAGCAGTTCTTC.